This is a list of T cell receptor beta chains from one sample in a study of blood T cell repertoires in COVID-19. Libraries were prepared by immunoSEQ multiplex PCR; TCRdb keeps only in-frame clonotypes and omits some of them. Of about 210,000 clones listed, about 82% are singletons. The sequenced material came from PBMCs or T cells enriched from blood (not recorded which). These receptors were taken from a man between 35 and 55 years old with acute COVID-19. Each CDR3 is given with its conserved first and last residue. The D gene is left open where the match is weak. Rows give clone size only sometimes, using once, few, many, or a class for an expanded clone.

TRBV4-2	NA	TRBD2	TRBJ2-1	TGTGCCAGCAGCCCGCTGGGGCGGGGGGACTACAATGAGCAGTTCTTC	CASSPLGRGDYNEQFF
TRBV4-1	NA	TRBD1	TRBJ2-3	TGCGCCAGCAGCCAAGATAGTTTGTACAGGGGATCAAATACGCAGTATTTT	CASSQDSLYRGSNTQYF
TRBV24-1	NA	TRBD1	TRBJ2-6	TGTGCCACCGGGACAGGGGGCAACGTCCTGACTTTC	CATGTGGNVLTF
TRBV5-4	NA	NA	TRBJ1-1	TGTGCCAGCTCGGAACCACAGGGAGGGACTGAAGCTTTCTTT	CASSEPQGGTEAFF
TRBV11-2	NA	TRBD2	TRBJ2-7	TGTGCCAGCAGCGGAAGGACTAGCGGGAGTTACGAGCAGTACTTC	CASSGRTSGSYEQYF
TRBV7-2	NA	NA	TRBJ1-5	TGTGCCAGCAGCTTCAGGGACTCTCAGCCCCAGCATTTT	CASSFRDSQPQHF
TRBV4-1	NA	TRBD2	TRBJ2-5	TGCGCCAGCAGCCTCGGGGGGGGGCCCCAAGAGACCCAGTACTTC	CASSLGGGPQETQYF
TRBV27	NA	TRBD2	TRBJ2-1	TGTGCCAGCAGGTCTAGCGGGATGGCCTACAATGAGCAGTTCTTC	CASRSSGMAYNEQFF
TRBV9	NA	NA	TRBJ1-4	TGTGCCAGCAGCCCCGCCTTTCCGGGTTCAGGGGAAAAACTGTTTTTT	CASSPAFPGSGEKLFF
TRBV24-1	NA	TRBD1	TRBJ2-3	TGTGCCACCAGCGACAGGGGGTTCACAGATACGCAGTATTTT	CATSDRGFTDTQYF
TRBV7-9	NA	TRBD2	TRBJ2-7	TGTGCCAGCAGCTTAACTAGCGGGAGCTCGCAGTACTTC	CASSLTSGSSQYF
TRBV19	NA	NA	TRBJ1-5	TGTGCCACACGGACAGGCAATCAGCCCCAGCATTTT	CATRTGNQPQHF
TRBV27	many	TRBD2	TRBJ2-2	TGTGCCAGCAGTCTCGGGACTAGCGGAAGGGCCTTTACCGGGGAGCTGTTTTTT	CASSLGTSGRAFTGELFF
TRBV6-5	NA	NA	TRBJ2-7	TGTGCCAGCCGGGGTGGAATGCCCCACGAGCAGTACTTC	CASRGGMPHEQYF
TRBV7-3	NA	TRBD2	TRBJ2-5	TGTGCCAGCAGCTTAACTAGCGGGAGAGAGACCCAGTACTTC	CASSLTSGRETQYF
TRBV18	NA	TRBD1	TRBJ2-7	TGTGCCAGCTCACGGGACAGCTCCTACGAGCAGTACTTC	CASSRDSSYEQYF
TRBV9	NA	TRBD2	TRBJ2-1	TGTGCCAGCAGCCCGGCTAGCGGCGTCTACAATGAGCAGTTCTTC	CASSPASGVYNEQFF
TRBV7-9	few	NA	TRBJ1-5	TGTGCCAGCAGCTATCAGGGGCCCGAGGAGCACCAGCATTTT	CASSYQGPEEHQHF
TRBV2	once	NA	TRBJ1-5	TGTGCCAGCAGTGGTTTCAGATACAATCAGCCCCAGCATTTT	CASSGFRYNQPQHF
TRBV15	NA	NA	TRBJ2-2	TGTGCCACCAGCAGAGGGAGGGCTGGAGATGGCACCGGGGAGCTGTTTTTT	CATSRGRAGDGTGELFF
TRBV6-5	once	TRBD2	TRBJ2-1	TGTGCCAGCTTGGAGCGGGAGGGCACTGAGCAGTTCTTC	CASLEREGTEQFF
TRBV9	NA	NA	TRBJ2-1	TGTGCCAGCACCCCACAGCACCCCACGAAACCCACCTCCTACAATGAGCAGTTCTTC	CASTPQHPTKPTSYNEQFF
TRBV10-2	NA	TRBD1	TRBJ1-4	TGCGCCAGCATTTCGAGCCTGTCGACAGGGAATGAAAAACTGTTTTTT	CASISSLSTGNEKLFF
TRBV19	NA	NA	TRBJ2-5	TGTGCCAGTAACCCTAGCCAGGGGGAGACCCAGTACTTC	CASNPSQGETQYF
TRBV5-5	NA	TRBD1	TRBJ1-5	TGTGCCAGCAGCGTAGGACAGGGGAATCAGCCCCAGCATTTT	CASSVGQGNQPQHF
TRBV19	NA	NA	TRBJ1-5	TGTGCCAGTAGTCAAAACGGGCCCCAGCATTTT	CASSQNGPQHF
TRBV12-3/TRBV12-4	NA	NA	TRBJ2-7	TGTGCCAGCAGTTTGGCGAGGGAGCAGTACTTC	CASSLAREQYF
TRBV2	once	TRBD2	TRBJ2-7	TGTGCCAGCAGCGGCGCGTGGGGGAGGGCCCACTACGAGCAGTACTTC	CASSGAWGRAHYEQYF
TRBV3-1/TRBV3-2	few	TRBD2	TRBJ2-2	TGTGCCAGCAGCCAAGAGGGAGGGGTGGGCACCGGGGAGCTGTTTTTT	CASSQEGGVGTGELFF
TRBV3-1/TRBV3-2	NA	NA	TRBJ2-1	TGTGCCAGCAGCCAAGATCCGGAGACCCCGGGGGAGTTCTTC	CASSQDPETPGEFF
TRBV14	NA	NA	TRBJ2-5	TGTGCCAGCAGCCCCTCGCGGGAGACCCAGTACTTC	CASSPSRETQYF
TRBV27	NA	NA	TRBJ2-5	TGTGCCAGCAGTTTGGCCACGGGGGAGACCCAGTACTTC	CASSLATGETQYF
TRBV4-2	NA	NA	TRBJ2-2	TGTGCCAGCAGCTTGGGGGGAGCGGGTGACACCGGGGAGCTGTTTTTT	CASSLGGAGDTGELFF
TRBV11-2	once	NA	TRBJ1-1	TGTGCCAGCAGCTACGATCAGGCCTCAACTGAAGCTTTCTTT	CASSYDQASTEAFF
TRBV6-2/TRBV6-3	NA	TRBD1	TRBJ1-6	TGTGCCAGCAGCACAGGGGGTTATCATAATTCACCCCTCCACTTT	CASSTGGYHNSPLHF
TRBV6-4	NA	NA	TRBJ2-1	TGTGCCAGCAGTGAGACTAGTTACAGTGAGCAGTTCTTC	CASSETSYSEQFF
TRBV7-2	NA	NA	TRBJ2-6	TGTGCCAGCAGCTTACGGAGCTCTGGGGCCAACGTCCTGACTTTC	CASSLRSSGANVLTF
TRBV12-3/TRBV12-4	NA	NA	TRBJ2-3	TGTGCCAGCAGCCCTGGGGGGGCGGATACGCAGTATTTT	CASSPGGADTQYF